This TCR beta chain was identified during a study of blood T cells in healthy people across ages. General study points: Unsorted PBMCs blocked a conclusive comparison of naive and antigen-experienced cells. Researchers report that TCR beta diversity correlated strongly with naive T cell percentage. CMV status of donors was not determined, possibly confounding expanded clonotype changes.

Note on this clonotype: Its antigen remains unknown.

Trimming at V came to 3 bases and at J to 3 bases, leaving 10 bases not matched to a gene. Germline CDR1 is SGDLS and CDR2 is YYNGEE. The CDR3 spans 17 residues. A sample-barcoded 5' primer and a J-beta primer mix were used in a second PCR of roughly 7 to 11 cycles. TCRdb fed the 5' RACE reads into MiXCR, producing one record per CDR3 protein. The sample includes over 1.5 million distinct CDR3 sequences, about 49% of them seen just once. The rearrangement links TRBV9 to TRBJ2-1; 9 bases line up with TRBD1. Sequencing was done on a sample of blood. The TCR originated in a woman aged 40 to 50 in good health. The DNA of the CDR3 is TGTGCCAGCAGCGCGACAGGGGGGGGCCTACTCTACAATGAGCAGTTCTTC. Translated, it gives CASSATGGGLLYNEQFF. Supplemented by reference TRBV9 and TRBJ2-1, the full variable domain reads DSGVTQTPKHLITATGQRVTLRCSPRSGDLSVYWYQQSLDQGLQFLIQYYNGEERAKGNILERFSAQQFPDLHSELNLSSLELGDSALYFCASSATGGGLLYNEQFFGPGTRLTVL.